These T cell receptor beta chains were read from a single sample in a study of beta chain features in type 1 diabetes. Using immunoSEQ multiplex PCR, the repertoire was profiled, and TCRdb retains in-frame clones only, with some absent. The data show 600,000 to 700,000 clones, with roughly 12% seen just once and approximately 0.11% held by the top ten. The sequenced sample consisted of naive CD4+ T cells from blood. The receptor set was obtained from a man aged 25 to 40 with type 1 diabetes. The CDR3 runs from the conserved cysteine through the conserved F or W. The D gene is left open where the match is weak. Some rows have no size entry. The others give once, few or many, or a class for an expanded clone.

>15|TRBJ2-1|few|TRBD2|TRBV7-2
TGTGCCAGCAGCTTAGCTAGCGGGCTCCAGAATGAGCAGTTCTTC
CASSLASGLQNEQFF
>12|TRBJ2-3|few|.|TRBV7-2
TGTGCCAGCAGCGTACACGCAGATACGCAGTATTTT
CASSVHADTQYF
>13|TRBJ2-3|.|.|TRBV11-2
TGTGCCAGCAGCTGGGTTAGAGCAGATACGCAGTATTTT
CASSWVRADTQYF
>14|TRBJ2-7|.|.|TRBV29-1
TGCAGCGTTTATACAGGAATCGACGGTTACGAGCAGTACTTC
CSVYTGIDGYEQYF
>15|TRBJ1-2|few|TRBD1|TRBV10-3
TGTGCCATCAGTGACTCGGGACAGGGAAACTATGGCTACACCTTC
CAISDSGQGNYGYTF
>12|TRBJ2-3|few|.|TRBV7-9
TGTGCCAGCAAGGGGGGGCCGGATACGCAGTATTTT
CASKGGPDTQYF
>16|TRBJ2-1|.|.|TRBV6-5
TGTGCCAGCAGTTTGGGCGACAGGCCTCCCTACAATGAGCAGTTCTTC
CASSLGDRPPYNEQFF
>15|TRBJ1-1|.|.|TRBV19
TGTGCCAGTAGTCGCGGGACCACGGTGGCGACTGAAGCTTTCTTT
CASSRGTTVATEAFF
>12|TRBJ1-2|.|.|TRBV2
TGTGCCAGCAGTGAGGGGAACTATGGCTACACCTTC
CASSEGNYGYTF
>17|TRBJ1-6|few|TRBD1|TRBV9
TGTGCCAGCAGCCCGCCGGGACAGGGGCCCTATAATTCACCCCTCCACTTT
CASSPPGQGPYNSPLHF
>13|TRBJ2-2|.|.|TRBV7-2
TGTGCCAGCCAGGAAGTGAACACCGGGGAGCTGTTTTTT
CASQEVNTGELFF
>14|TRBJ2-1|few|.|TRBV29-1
TGCAGCGCCTCAGCCCAGGGTGGGAACATTGAGCAGTTCTTC
CSASAQGGNIEQFF
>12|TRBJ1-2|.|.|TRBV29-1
TGCAGCGCGATGGGAGCTGATGATGGCTACACCTTC
CSAMGADDGYTF
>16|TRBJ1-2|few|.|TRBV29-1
TGCAGCGTGAAGGGGGGCGGCTGGGGCGCGGGGTCTGGCTACACCTTC
CSVKGGGWGAGSGYTF
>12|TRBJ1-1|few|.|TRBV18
TGTGCCAGCTCACCAGGGCAACGCGAAGCTTTCTTT
CASSPGQREAFF
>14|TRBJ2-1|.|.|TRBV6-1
TGTGCCAGCAGTGAACAGGGCGGCTACAATGAGCAGTTCTTC
CASSEQGGYNEQFF
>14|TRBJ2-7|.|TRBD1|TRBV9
TGTGCCAGCAGCGTAGGTAACAGGGGCTACGAGCAGTACTTC
CASSVGNRGYEQYF
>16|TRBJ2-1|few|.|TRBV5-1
TGCGCCAGCAGCTTGGAAATTGTCGCTAGTCACAATGAGCAGTTCTTC
CASSLEIVASHNEQFF
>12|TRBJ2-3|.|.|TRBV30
TGTGCCTGGAGTAGTGCCACAGATACGCAGTATTTT
CAWSSATDTQYF
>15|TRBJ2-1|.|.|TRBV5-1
TGCGCCAGCAGCTTGGGGGGGGAATCCTACAATGAGCAGTTCTTC
CASSLGGESYNEQFF
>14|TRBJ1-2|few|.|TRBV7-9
TGTGCCAGCAGCCCCGGTGCGGGGGGGAATGGCTACACCTTC
CASSPGAGGNGYTF
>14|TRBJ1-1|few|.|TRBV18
TGTGCCAGCTCACCGGACGGGTTGAACACTGAAGCTTTCTTT
CASSPDGLNTEAFF
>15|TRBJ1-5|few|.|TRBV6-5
TGTGCCAGCAGTTACTCTGGGGGGGCAAATCAGCCCCAGCATTTT
CASSYSGGANQPQHF
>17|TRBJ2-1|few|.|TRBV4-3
TGCGCCAGCAGCCAAGATGGGGCGGGGCTTGCCTACAATGAGCAGTTCTTC
CASSQDGAGLAYNEQFF
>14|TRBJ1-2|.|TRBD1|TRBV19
TGTGCCAGTAGTATAGTAGACAGGGCCTATGGCTACACCTTC
CASSIVDRAYGYTF
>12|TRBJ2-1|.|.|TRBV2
TGTGCCAGCACGCCGGAATACAATGAGCAGTTCTTC
CASTPEYNEQFF
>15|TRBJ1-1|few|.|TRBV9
TGTGCCAGCAGCGTAGCTCTGGATTGGACGACTGAAGCTTTCTTT
CASSVALDWTTEAFF
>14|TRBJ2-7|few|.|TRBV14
TGTGCCAGCAGCCCCTGGGGGTCTTCCTACGAGCAGTACTTC
CASSPWGSSYEQYF
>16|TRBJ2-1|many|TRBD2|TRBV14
TGTGCCAGCAGCCGGCCGCTAGCGGGTACCAACAATGAGCAGTTCTTC
CASSRPLAGTNNEQFF
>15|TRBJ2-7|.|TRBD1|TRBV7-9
TGTGCCAGCAGCCCTGGGACAGGGGATCCGTACGAGCAGTACTTC
CASSPGTGDPYEQYF
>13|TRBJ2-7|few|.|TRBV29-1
TGCAGCGTCCTCAGGGAAACTGGCTACGAGCAGTACTTC
CSVLRETGYEQYF
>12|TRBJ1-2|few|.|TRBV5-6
TGTGCCAGCAGCTTGGAAGATGGGGGCTACACCTTC
CASSLEDGGYTF
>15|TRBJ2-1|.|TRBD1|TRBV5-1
TGCGCCAGCAGTGAAAGGACAGGGTTCGGCAATGAGCAGTTCTTC
CASSERTGFGNEQFF
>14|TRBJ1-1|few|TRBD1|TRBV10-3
TGTGCCATCAGTGAGGGGACAGGGAACACTGAAGCTTTCTTT
CAISEGTGNTEAFF
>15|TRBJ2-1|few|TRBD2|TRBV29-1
TGCAGCGTTGTCGGGAGGGATGGTCGTTACAATGAGCAGTTCTTC
CSVVGRDGRYNEQFF
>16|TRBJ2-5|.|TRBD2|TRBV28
TGTGCCAGCAGTTTGTATAGCGGGGGTGCTTGGGTGAGCCAGTACTTC
CASSLYSGGAWVSQYF
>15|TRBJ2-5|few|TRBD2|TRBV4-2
TGTGCCAGCAGCCAAGTGGGGACTAGCTTGGAGACCCAGTACTTC
CASSQVGTSLETQYF
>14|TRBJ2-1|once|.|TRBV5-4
TGTGCCAGCAGCCCCGACAGGTTGTACAATGAGCAGTTCTTC
CASSPDRLYNEQFF
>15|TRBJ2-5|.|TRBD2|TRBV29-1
TGCAGCGTTGAAGATGCGGGGGGGGGCCCGGAGACCCAGTACTTC
CSVEDAGGGPETQYF
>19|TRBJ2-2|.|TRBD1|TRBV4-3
TGCGCCAGCAGCCAAGACCTTTTTTCGGGACAGAGGAGGACCGGGGAGCTGTTTTTT
CASSQDLFSGQRRTGELFF
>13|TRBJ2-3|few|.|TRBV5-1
TGCGCCAGCAGACTCAGCGGCACAGATACGCAGTATTTT
CASRLSGTDTQYF
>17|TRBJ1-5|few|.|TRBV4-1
TGCGCCAGCAGCCAAGGTGGTATGGGGGTGCGCAATCAGCCCCAGCATTTT
CASSQGGMGVRNQPQHF
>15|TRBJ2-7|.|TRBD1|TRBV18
TGTGCCAGCTCACTCTCCGGGACAGGACCCGCCAGGGGGTACTTC
CASSLSGTGPARGYF
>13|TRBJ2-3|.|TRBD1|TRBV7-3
TGTGCCAGCAGCTCCACAGGGGAAGATACGCAGTATTTT
CASSSTGEDTQYF
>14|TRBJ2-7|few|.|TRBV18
TGTGCCAGCTCACCTGGGGTCTCCCTTTACGAGCAGTACTTC
CASSPGVSLYEQYF
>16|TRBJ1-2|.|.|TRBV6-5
TGTGCCAGCAGTTACTCCCGAGAGACAGGAGTCTATGGCTACACCTTC
CASSYSRETGVYGYTF
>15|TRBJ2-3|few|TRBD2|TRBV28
TGTGCCAGCAGTTCGAGCGGGGGGACCACAGATACGCAGTATTTT
CASSSSGGTTDTQYF
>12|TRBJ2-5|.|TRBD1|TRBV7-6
TGTGCCAGCAGCGACAGGGGAGAGACCCAGTACTTC
CASSDRGETQYF
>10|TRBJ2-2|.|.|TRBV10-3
TGTGCCACCGGGACCGGGGAGCTGTTTTTT
CATGTGELFF
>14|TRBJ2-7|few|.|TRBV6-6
TGTGCCAGCAGTGACCCCCCCTCGGTAAACGAGCAGTACTTC
CASSDPPSVNEQYF
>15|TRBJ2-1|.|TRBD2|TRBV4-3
TGCGCCAGCAGCCGCCTGAGTAGCGGGGTCAATGAGCAGTTCTTC
CASSRLSSGVNEQFF
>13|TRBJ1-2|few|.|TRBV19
TGTGCCAGTAGTTACGGGTTCTCTTATGGCTACACCTTC
CASSYGFSYGYTF
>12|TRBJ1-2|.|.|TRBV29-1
TGCAGCGTTGAAGAGGGAGGGAATGGCTACACCTTC
CSVEEGGNGYTF
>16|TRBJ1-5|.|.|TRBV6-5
TGTGCCAGCAGTTACTCGGGGGCAGGCCCAGATCAGCCCCAGCATTTT
CASSYSGAGPDQPQHF
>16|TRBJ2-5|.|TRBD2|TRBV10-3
TGTGCCATCAGGAGTGGGAGCGGGGGGCCTTTAGAGACCCAGTACTTC
CAIRSGSGGPLETQYF
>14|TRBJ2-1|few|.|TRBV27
TGTGCCAGCAGTTTAATTGTAAGGGGTAATGAGCAGTTCTTC
CASSLIVRGNEQFF
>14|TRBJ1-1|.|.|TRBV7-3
TGTGCCAGCCGCCCGGACGGTAAGAACACTGAAGCTTTCTTT
CASRPDGKNTEAFF